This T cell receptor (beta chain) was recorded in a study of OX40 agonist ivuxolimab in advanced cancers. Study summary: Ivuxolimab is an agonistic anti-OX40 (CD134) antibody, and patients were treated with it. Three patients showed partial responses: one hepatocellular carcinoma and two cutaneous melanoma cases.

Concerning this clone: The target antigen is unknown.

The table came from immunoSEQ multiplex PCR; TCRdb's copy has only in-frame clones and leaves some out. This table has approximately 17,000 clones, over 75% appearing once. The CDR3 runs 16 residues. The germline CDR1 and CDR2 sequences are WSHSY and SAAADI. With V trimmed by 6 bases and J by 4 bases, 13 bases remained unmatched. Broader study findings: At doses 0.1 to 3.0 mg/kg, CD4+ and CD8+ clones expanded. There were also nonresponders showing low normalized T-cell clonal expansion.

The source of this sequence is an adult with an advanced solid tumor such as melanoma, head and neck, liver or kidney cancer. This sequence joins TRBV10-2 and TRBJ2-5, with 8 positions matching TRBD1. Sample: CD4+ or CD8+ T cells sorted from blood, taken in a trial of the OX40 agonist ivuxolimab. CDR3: CASSESGTGSRETQYF. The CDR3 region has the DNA TGCGCCAGCAGCGAATCCGGGACAGGCTCGAGAGAGACCCAGTACTTC.